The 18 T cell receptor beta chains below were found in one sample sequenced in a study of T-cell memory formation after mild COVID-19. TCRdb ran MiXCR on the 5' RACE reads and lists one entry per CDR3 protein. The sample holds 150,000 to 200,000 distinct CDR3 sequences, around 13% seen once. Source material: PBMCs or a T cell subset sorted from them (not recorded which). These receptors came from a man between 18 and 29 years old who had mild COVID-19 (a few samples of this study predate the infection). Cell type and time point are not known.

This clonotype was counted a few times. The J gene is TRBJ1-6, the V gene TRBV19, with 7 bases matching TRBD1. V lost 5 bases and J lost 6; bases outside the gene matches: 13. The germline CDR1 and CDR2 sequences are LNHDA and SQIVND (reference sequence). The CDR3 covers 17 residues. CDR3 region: CASSLSPTGSGNSPLHF. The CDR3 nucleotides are TGTGCCAGTAGTTTAAGTCCGACAGGGTCTGGTAATTCACCCCTCCACTTT.

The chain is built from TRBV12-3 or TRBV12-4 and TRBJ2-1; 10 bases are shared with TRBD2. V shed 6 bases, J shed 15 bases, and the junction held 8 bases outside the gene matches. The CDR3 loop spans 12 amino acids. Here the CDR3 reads CASSPGLAILFF. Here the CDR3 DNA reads TGTGCCAGCAGCCCGGGACTAGCGATTCTGTTCTTC.

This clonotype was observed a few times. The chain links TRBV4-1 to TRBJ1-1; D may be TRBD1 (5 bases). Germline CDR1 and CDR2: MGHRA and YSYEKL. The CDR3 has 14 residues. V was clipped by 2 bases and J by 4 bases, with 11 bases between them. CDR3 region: CASSQPTGGTEAFF. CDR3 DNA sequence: TGCGCCAGCAGCCAACCGACGGGGGGCACTGAAGCTTTCTTT.

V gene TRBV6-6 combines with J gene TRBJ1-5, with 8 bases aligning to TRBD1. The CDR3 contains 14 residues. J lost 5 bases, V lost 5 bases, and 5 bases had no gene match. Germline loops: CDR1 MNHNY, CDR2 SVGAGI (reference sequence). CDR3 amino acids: CASSRTGPYQPQHF. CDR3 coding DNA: TGTGCCAGCAGTCGGACAGGGCCTTATCAGCCCCAGCATTTT.

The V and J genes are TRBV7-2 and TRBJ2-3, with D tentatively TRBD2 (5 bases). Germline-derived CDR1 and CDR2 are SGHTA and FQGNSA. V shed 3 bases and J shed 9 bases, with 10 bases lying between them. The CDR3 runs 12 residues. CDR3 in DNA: TGTGCCAGCAGCTTCCACACGGGAACGCAGTATTTT. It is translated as CASSFHTGTQYF.

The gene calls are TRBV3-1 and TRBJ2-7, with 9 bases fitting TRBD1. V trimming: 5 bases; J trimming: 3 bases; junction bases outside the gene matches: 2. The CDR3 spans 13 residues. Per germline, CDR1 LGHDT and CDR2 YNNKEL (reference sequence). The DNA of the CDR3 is TGTGCCAGCAGCTCGGGACAGGGCTACGAGCAGTACTTC. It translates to CASSSGQGYEQYF.

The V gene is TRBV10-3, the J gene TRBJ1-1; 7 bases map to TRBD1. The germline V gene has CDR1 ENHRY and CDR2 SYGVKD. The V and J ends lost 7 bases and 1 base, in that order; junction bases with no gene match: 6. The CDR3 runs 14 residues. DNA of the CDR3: TGTGCCATCAAGGATGGGACAGAGAACACTGAAGCTTTCTTT. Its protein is CAIKDGTENTEAFF.

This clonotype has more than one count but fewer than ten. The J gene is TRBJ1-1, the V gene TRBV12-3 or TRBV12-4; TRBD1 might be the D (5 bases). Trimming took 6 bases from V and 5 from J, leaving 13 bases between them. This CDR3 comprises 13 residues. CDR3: CASSATGWTEAFF. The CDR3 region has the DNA TGTGCCAGCAGCGCCACAGGATGGACTGAAGCTTTCTTT.

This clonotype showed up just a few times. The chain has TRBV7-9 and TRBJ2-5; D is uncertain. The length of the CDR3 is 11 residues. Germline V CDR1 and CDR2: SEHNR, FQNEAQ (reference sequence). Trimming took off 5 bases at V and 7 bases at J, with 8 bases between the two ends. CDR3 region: CASSPEATQYF. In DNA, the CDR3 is TGTGCCAGCAGCCCCGAGGCGACCCAGTACTTC. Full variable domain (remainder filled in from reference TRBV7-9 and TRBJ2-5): DTGVSQNPRHKITKRGQNVTFRCDPISEHNRLYWYRQTLGQGPEFLTYFQNEAQLEKSRLLSDRFSAERPKGSFSTLEIQRTEQGDSAMYLCASSPEATQYFGPGTRLLVL.

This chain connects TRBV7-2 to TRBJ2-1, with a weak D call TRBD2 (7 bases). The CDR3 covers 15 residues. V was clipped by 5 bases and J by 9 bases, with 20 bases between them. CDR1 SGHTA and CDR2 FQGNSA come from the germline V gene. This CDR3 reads CASSLWGGPELEQFF. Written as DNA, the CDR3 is TGTGCCAGCAGCCTTTGGGGGGGCCCTGAGCTTGAGCAGTTCTTC.

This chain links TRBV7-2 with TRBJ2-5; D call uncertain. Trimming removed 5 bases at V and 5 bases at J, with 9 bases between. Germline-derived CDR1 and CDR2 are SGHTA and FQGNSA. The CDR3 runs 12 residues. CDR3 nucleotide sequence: TGTGCCAGCAGCATCCCCTTGGAGACCCAGTACTTC. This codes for CASSIPLETQYF. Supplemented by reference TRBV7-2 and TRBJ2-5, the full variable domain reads GAGVSQSPSNKVTEKGKDVELRCDPISGHTALYWYRQSLGQGLEFLIYFQGNSAPDKSGLPSDRFSAERTGGSVSTLTIQRTQQEDSAVYLCASSIPLETQYFGPGTRLLVL.

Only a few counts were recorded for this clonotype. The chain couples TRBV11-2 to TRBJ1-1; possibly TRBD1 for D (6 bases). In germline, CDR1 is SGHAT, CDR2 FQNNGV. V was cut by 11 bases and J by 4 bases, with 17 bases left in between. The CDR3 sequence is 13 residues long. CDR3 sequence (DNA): TGTGCCCTAGCGAGGGGGGTGTTCACTGAAGCTTTCTTT. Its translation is CALARGVFTEAFF.

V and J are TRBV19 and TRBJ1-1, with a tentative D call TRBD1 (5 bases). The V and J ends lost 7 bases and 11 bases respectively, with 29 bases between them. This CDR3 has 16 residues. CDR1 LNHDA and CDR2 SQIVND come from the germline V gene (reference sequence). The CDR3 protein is CASTSAGGPKNEGAFF. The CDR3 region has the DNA TGTGCCAGTACCTCCGCAGGAGGCCCCAAAAATGAGGGGGCTTTCTTT.

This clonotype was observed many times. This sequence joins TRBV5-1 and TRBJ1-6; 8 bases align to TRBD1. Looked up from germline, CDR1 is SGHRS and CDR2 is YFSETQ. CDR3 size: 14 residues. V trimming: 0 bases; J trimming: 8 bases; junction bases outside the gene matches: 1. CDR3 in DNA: TGCGCCAGCAGCTTGGGACAGGGGCATTCACCCCTCCACTTT. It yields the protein CASSLGQGHSPLHF. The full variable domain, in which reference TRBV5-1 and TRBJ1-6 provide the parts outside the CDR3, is KAGVTQTPRYLIKTRGQQVTLSCSPISGHRSVSWYQQTPGQGLQFLFEYFSETQRNKGNFPGRFSGRQFSNSRSEMNVSTLELGDSALYLCASSLGQGHSPLHFGNGTRLTVT.

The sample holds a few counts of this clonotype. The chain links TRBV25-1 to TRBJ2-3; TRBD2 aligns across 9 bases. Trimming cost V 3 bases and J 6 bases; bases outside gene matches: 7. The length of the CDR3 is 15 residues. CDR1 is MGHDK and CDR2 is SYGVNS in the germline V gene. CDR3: CASSDGTSRLDTQYF. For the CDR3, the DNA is TGTGCCAGCAGTGATGGGACTAGCCGTTTGGATACGCAGTATTTT.

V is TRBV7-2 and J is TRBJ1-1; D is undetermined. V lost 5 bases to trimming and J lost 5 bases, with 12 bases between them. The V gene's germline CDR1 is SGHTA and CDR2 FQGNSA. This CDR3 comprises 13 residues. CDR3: CASSRGKSTEAFF. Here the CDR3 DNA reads TGTGCCAGCAGCCGAGGGAAATCAACTGAAGCTTTCTTT.

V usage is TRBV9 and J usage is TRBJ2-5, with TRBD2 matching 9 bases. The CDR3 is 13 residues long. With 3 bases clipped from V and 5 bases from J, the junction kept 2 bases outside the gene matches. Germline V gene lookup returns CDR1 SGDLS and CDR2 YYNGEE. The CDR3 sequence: CASSGTSEETQYF. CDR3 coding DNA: TGTGCCAGCAGCGGGACTAGCGAGGAGACCCAGTACTTC. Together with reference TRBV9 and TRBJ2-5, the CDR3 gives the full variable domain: DSGVTQTPKHLITATGQRVTLRCSPRSGDLSVYWYQQSLDQGLQFLIQYYNGEERAKGNILERFSAQQFPDLHSELNLSSLELGDSALYFCASSGTSEETQYFGPGTRLLVL.

The CDR3 DNA sequence: TGTGCCAGCAGCCCAGGACAGGGACCGGGGACCCAGTACTTC. Residues: CASSPGQGPGTQYF. The rearrangement joins TRBV3-1 to TRBJ2-5; 8 positions agree with TRBD1. The junction had 8 bases not matched to a gene; V was cut back by 4 bases and J by 7 bases. Germline CDR1 reads LGHDT; CDR2 reads YNNKEL (reference sequence). This CDR3 region has 14 residues.